This T cell receptor beta chain comes out of a study of blood T cell repertoires in COVID-19. The CDR3 totals 13 residues. Germline V gene lookup returns CDR1 SGHDN and CDR2 FVKESK. V was clipped by 5 bases and J by 4 bases; unmatched bases: 3. This clone has only one observation. TCRdb's table, derived via immunoSEQ multiplex PCR, lists solely in-frame clones and lacks some. The sample has more than 300,000 clones, approximately 90% seen once. The sample consisted of PBMCs or T cells enriched from blood (not recorded which). V usage is TRBV14 and J usage is TRBJ1-1; TRBD1 agrees at 8 bases. The clonotype comes from a woman between 18 and 29 years old who had recovered from COVID-19. In nucleotides, the CDR3 is TGTGCCAGCAGCTCCGACAGGGGCACTGAAGCTTTCTTT. It yields the protein CASSSDRGTEAFF. Looking up the rest from reference TRBV14 and TRBJ1-1 gives the full variable domain: EAGVTQFPSHSVIEKGQTVTLRCDPISGHDNLYWYRRVMGKEIKFLLHFVKESKQDESGMPNNRFLAERTGGTYSTLKVQPAELEDSGVYFCASSSDRGTEAFFGQGTRLTVV.